The clone carrying this T cell receptor (beta chain) came up a few times. Its specificity is not known. These data are taken from a study of CD8+CD57+ T cells in acquired aplastic anemia. As for the study in general: Yields of DNA that came from sorted CD4+ and CD8+ cells averaged roughly 3.2 ug.

Study-wide results and limits: Overlap between patients and controls comprised twenty-nine CD8+ CDR3 sequences.

Patients chosen for sequencing had shown CD8+CD57+ cell expansion by flow cytometry. Each patient had severe acquired aplastic anemia. No therapy was given to patients before blood sampling. V lost 3 bases and J 5 bases, leaving 20 bases between the germline ends. Germline lookup yields CDR1 SGDLS and CDR2 YYNGEE. CDR3 length: 16 amino acids. CDR3 and TCR beta VDJ profiling relied on a genomic DNA template. MiXCR, applied by TCRdb to the reads, yields one record per CDR3 protein. The table includes a few hundred thousand distinct CDR3 sequences, over 25% detected once. This chain uses TRBV9 with TRBJ2-5; TRBD1 might be the D (5 bases). The sequencing input was sorted CD4+, CD8+, or CD8+CD57+ T cells (not recorded which) from PBMCs. The receptor was isolated from a human donor with aplastic anemia. CDR3 region: CASSAKGAASPETQYF. As DNA, the CDR3 is TGTGCCAGCAGCGCCAAAGGGGCCGCTTCTCCGGAGACCCAGTACTTC.